The 27 T cell receptor beta chains below were found in one sample sequenced in a study of beta chain features in type 1 diabetes. The study's findings and limits: For Type 1 diabetes patients, all four CD4+ subsets carried TCRB CDR3s that were moderately but significantly shorter.

Their antigens remain unidentified. cDNA synthesis used the whole RNA isolate, giving expressed TCRB sequences. The protocol was immunoSEQ multiplex PCR, while the TCRdb copy is restricted to in-frame clones and leaves out a portion. The table has 600,000 to 700,000 clones, roughly 12% seen once. Sequenced material: naive CD4+ T cells from blood. The receptors were gathered from a man aged 18 to 35 with type 1 diabetes.

This clone appeared a few times. The V call is TRBV4-1, the J call TRBJ1-5; D is perhaps TRBD1 (6 bases). With 0 bases removed from V and 9 bases from J, the gap between germline ends came to 12 bases. In germline, CDR1 is MGHRA, CDR2 YSYEKL. The CDR3 extends over 14 amino acids. In DNA form, the CDR3 reads TGCGCCAGCAGCCAAGATAGGCTGGACAGGCCCCAGCATTTT. Translation gives CASSQDRLDRPQHF.

The gene calls are TRBV5-1 and TRBJ2-7; a possible D gene is TRBD1 (6 bases). Germline CDR1 and CDR2: SGHRS and YFSETQ. Between the trimmed V and J ends, which lost 4 bases and 6 bases, there was a span of 17 bases. This CDR3 has 14 amino acids. For the CDR3, the DNA is TGCGCCAGCAGCCCCCGGGACACTCTCGGCGAGCAGTACTTC. It codes for CASSPRDTLGEQYF. The entire variable domain, with the rest obtained from reference TRBV5-1 and TRBJ2-7, is as follows: KAGVTQTPRYLIKTRGQQVTLSCSPISGHRSVSWYQQTPGQGLQFLFEYFSETQRNKGNFPGRFSGRQFSNSRSEMNVSTLELGDSALYLCASSPRDTLGEQYFGPGTRLTVT.

This clone occurred a few times. This chain links TRBV7-3 with TRBJ2-3, with TRBD1 identical over 8 bases. The V segment lost 4 bases and the J segment 0 bases; nucleotides outside the gene matches: 6. Germline loops: CDR1 SGHTA, CDR2 FQGTGA. The CDR3 has 16 amino acids. The DNA of the CDR3 is TGTGCCAGCAGCTCGAGGACAGGGCCTAGCACAGATACGCAGTATTTT. Amino acids: CASSSRTGPSTDTQYF.

This clone was observed a few times. The chain links TRBV7-2 to TRBJ1-2, with D possibly being TRBD1 (6 bases). From germline, CDR1 is SGHTA and CDR2 FQGNSA. V was clipped by 1 base and J by 4 bases, with 16 bases between them. This CDR3 contains 16 residues. The CDR3 DNA sequence: TGTGCCAGCAGCTTAGGGGCAGGGGAAAAGAGCTATGGCTACACCTTC. Its translation: CASSLGAGEKSYGYTF. Based on the CDR3 plus reference TRBV7-2 and TRBJ1-2, the full variable domain is GAGVSQSPSNKVTEKGKDVELRCDPISGHTALYWYRQSLGQGLEFLIYFQGNSAPDKSGLPSDRFSAERTGGSVSTLTIQRTQQEDSAVYLCASSLGAGEKSYGYTFGSGTRLTVV.

The chain joins TRBV5-4 to TRBJ2-1; 9 bases map to TRBD1. The CDR3 sequence is 14 residues long. Germline loops: CDR1 SGHNT, CDR2 YYREEE (reference sequence). V shed 3 bases and J 7 bases; nucleotides not matched to a gene: 5. The DNA for the CDR3 is TGTGCCAGCAGCTCGACAGGGGGTAGAAATGAGCAGTTCTTC. This encodes CASSSTGGRNEQFF.

This clone was recorded once. J is TRBJ2-5 and V is TRBV4-1, with 8 bases fitting TRBD2. Looked up from germline, CDR1 is MGHRA and CDR2 is YSYEKL. Trimming took 0 bases from V and 6 from J; bases not matched to a gene: 18. CDR3 length: 19 residues. CDR3 sequence (DNA): TGCGCCAGCAGCCAAGAGCCCCCAGCAACCAGCGGGGGAGGGAAGACCCAGTACTTC. The encoded protein is CASSQEPPATSGGGKTQYF.

This chain uses TRBV4-1 with TRBJ2-7; 9 bases match TRBD1. The CDR3 covers 14 residues. Per the germline V gene, CDR1 is MGHRA and CDR2 is YSYEKL. V lost 2 bases and J lost 4; bases outside the gene matches: 3. CDR3 loop: CASSQPGQGYEQYF. The CDR3 DNA sequence: TGCGCCAGCAGCCAACCGGGACAGGGTTACGAGCAGTACTTC.

J is TRBJ2-7 and V is TRBV10-3; D call uncertain. Germline loops: CDR1 ENHRY, CDR2 SYGVKD. With 0 bases removed from V and 6 bases from J, the gap between germline ends came to 18 bases. There are 16 residues in the CDR3. In DNA, the CDR3 is TGTGCCATCAGTGAGTCAACTATGGGCCTAGGTGCCGAGCAGTACTTC. Translated, it gives CAISESTMGLGAEQYF.

This rearrangement joins TRBV28 to TRBJ2-3; no reliable D call. This CDR3 spans 13 amino acids. Deletions cut 6 bases from V and 0 bases from J, with 7 bases between. CDR1 is MDHEN, CDR2 SYDVKM, per germline. In nucleotides, the CDR3 is TGTGCCAGCAGGGACCAGAGCACAGATACGCAGTATTTT. Protein: CASRDQSTDTQYF.

As to this clone: Other DNA variants within this sample encode the same CDR3. This rearrangement joins TRBV5-1 to TRBJ2-3; D call uncertain. Germline CDR1 reads SGHRS; CDR2 reads YFSETQ. This CDR3 is 15 amino acids long. Trimming removed 0 bases at V and 2 bases at J, with 10 bases between. The CDR3 here is CASSLEGQPTDTQYF. The CDR3 DNA is TGCGCCAGCAGCTTGGAAGGGCAGCCCACAGATACGCAGTATTTT.

A remark on this clone: Other DNA sequences in this sample translate to the same CDR3. The V call is TRBV7-9, the J call TRBJ1-5, with 7 nucleotides matching TRBD1. The germline V gene encodes CDR1 SEHNR and CDR2 FQNEAQ (reference sequence). There are 14 residues in the CDR3. V gave up 4 bases and J gave up 2 bases; unmatched junction bases: 2. CDR3 nucleotide sequence: TGTGCCAGCAGCTCGGGGACAGGCAATCAGCCCCAGCATTTT. Its translation: CASSSGTGNQPQHF.

This clone came up a few times. This chain uses TRBV5-1 with TRBJ1-1; TRBD1 agrees at 8 bases. The CDR3 is 16 amino acids. CDR1 and CDR2 (germline): SGHRS, YFSETQ. With 3 bases clipped from V and 0 bases from J, the junction kept 7 bases outside the gene matches. The CDR3 here is CASSSRTGMMNTEAFF. CDR3 DNA: TGCGCCAGCAGCTCGAGGACAGGGATGATGAACACTGAAGCTTTCTTT.

This clone was seen a handful of times. V usage is TRBV28 and J usage is TRBJ1-1; D call uncertain. Germline V gene sequence: CDR1 MDHEN, CDR2 SYDVKM. This CDR3 is 11 amino acids long. Trimming pared 5 bases from V and 7 bases from J, leaving 8 bases between. Here the CDR3 reads CASSLRDEAFF. CDR3 DNA sequence: TGTGCCAGCAGTCTGAGGGATGAAGCTTTCTTT.

Here the CDR3 reads CASRTLAGGPGEQFF. Here the CDR3 DNA reads TGTGCCAGCAGGACCTTAGCGGGGGGGCCCGGTGAGCAGTTCTTC. This chain uses TRBV2 with TRBJ2-1; TRBD2 agrees at 11 bases. With V trimmed by 6 bases and J by 9 bases, 10 bases remained unmatched. The CDR3 covers 15 residues. Germline CDR1 and CDR2: SNHLY and FYNNEI.

Only a few counts were recorded for this clone. V is TRBV7-7 and J is TRBJ1-4; D ambiguous. The CDR3 covers 13 residues. The V gene's germline CDR1 is SSHAT and CDR2 FNYEAQ (reference sequence). V was trimmed by 5 bases and J by 4 bases, leaving 8 bases between them. CDR3 protein: CASSLGLNEKLFF. The CDR3 coding sequence is TGTGCCAGCAGCCTCGGCCTTAATGAAAAACTGTTTTTT.

The J gene is TRBJ1-5, the V gene TRBV7-9; D possibly corresponds to TRBD1 (6 bases). The V end lost 1 base, the J end lost 11 bases, and 9 bases lay between the germline ends. CDR3 size: 12 residues. Germline CDR1 reads SEHNR; CDR2 reads FQNEAQ (reference sequence). The CDR3 DNA reads TGTGCCAGCAGCTTAGAGGGGGGAGCCCAGCATTTT. Translated, it gives CASSLEGGAQHF.

The rearrangement links TRBV30 to TRBJ1-5; D not certain. Trimming shortened V by 0 bases and J by 3 bases, and 12 bases separated the two germline ends. CDR3 length: 15 amino acids. Germline V gene lookup returns CDR1 GTSNPN and CDR2 SVGIG (reference sequence). Here the CDR3 reads CAWSVTGSDNQPQHF. The CDR3 coding sequence is TGTGCCTGGAGTGTTACCGGATCGGACAATCAGCCCCAGCATTTT.

V is TRBV7-2 and J is TRBJ1-6; 8 nucleotides align to TRBD1. Germline CDR1 reads SGHTA; CDR2 reads FQGNSA. The CDR3 has 16 residues. The junction had 12 bases not matched to a gene; V was cut back by 4 bases and J by 10 bases. The CDR3 region has the DNA TGTGCCAGCAGCTCCCAGGGGGCAGGGGTTTCCTCACCCCTCCACTTT. It is translated as CASSSQGAGVSSPLHF.

This clone was seen more than once but under ten times. This chain connects TRBV5-1 to TRBJ2-5, with D perhaps TRBD2 (5 bases). Germline-derived CDR1 and CDR2 are SGHRS and YFSETQ. The CDR3 spans 15 residues. Trimming left V 0 bases short and J 5 bases short, with 14 bases between. CDR3 in DNA: TGCGCCAGCAGCTTGGGGACGCTCGGGGTTGAGACCCAGTACTTC. Its protein is CASSLGTLGVETQYF.

The chain joins TRBV29-1 to TRBJ2-3; 12 bases fit TRBD2. Unmatched junction bases numbered 2, after V lost 1 base and J lost 0 bases. Germline V gives CDR1 SQVTM, CDR2 ANQGSEA. CDR3 length: 16 amino acids. CDR3 protein: CSVEGLAGGSTDTQYF. The CDR3 coding sequence is TGCAGCGTTGAAGGGCTAGCGGGGGGGAGCACAGATACGCAGTATTTT.

This clone was seen a handful of times. The J gene is TRBJ2-3, the V gene TRBV29-1; 7 positions match TRBD1. The junction had 7 bases not matched to a gene; V was cut back by 4 bases and J by 3 bases. CDR1 is SQVTM, CDR2 ANQGSEA, per germline. CDR3 length: 14 amino acids. The CDR3 DNA is TGCAGCGTTGGGGGACAGCCTTTTACAGATACGCAGTATTTT. This sequence encodes CSVGGQPFTDTQYF.

This clone has more than one count but fewer than ten. The V call is TRBV5-4, the J call TRBJ1-1, with D unresolved. Germline CDR1 reads SGHNT; CDR2 reads YYREEE (reference sequence). The length of the CDR3 is 14 residues. With 1 base removed from V and 6 bases from J, the gap between germline ends came to 13 bases. CDR3 protein: CASSLNGDGAEAFF. CDR3 nucleotides: TGTGCCAGCAGCTTGAACGGAGATGGGGCTGAAGCTTTCTTT.

A few counts support this clone. The chain combines TRBV30 with TRBJ2-1; D perhaps matches TRBD1 (6 bases). The germline V gene has CDR1 GTSNPN and CDR2 SVGIG (reference sequence). The V and J ends lost 2 bases and 7 bases respectively, with 18 bases between them. The CDR3 has 15 residues. The chain's CDR3 is CAWSWETGPLNEQFF. The CDR3 DNA reads TGTGCCTGGAGTTGGGAAACAGGGCCCCTAAATGAGCAGTTCTTC.

The V call is TRBV6-5, the J call TRBJ1-4, with unresolved D. The germline CDR1 and CDR2 sequences are MNHEY and SVGAGI. CDR3 length: 14 residues. V was trimmed by 0 bases and J by 5 bases, leaving 7 bases between them. CDR3 protein: CASSYSRENEKLFF. CDR3 sequence (DNA): TGTGCCAGCAGTTACTCGAGAGAGAATGAAAAACTGTTTTTT.

This clone was counted only a few times. Other DNA sequences in this sample translate to the same CDR3. The chain has TRBV5-6 and TRBJ2-1, with D perhaps matching TRBD2 (6 bases). The V gene's germline CDR1 is SGHDT and CDR2 YYEEEE. With 0 bases removed from V and 13 bases from J, the gap between germline ends came to 8 bases. The CDR3 extends over 11 amino acids. The CDR3 coding sequence is TGTGCCAGCAGCTTGGGCGGGAAACAGTTCTTC. This codes for CASSLGGKQFF.

This clone was detected a few times. This sequence joins TRBV5-1 and TRBJ1-1; 8 bases agree with TRBD1. With V trimmed by 2 bases and J by 1 base, 7 bases remained unmatched. Looked up from germline, CDR1 is SGHRS and CDR2 is YFSETQ. This CDR3 has 16 amino acids. The chain's CDR3 is CASSFGDRPANTEAFF. Written as DNA, the CDR3 is TGCGCCAGCAGCTTCGGGGACAGGCCCGCGAACACTGAAGCTTTCTTT.

This clone was seen a handful of times. The V call is TRBV6-6, the J call TRBJ1-2; maybe TRBD1 (5 bases). CDR1 MNHNY and CDR2 SVGAGI come from the germline V gene (reference sequence). The CDR3 runs to 14 residues. Deletions cut 7 bases from V and 8 bases from J, with 20 bases between. CDR3 region: CASILGGGADGYTF. CDR3 DNA: TGTGCCAGCATCCTCGGCGGTGGGGCGGACGGCTACACCTTC.